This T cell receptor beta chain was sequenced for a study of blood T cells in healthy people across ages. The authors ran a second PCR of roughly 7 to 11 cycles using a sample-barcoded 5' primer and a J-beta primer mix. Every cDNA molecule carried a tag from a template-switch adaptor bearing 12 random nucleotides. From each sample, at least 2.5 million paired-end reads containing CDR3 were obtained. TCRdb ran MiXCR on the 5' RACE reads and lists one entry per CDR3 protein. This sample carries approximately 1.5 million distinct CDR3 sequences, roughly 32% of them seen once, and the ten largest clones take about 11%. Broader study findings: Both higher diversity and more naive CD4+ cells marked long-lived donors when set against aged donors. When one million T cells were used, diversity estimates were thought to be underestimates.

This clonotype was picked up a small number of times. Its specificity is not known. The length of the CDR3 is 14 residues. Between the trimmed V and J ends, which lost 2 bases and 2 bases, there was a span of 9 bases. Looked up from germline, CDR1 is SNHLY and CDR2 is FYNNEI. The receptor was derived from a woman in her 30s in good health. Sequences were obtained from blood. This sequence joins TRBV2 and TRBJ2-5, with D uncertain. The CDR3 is CASSELLGQETQYF. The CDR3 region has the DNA TGTGCCAGCAGTGAACTTCTGGGACAAGAGACCCAGTACTTC.